The clone carrying this TCR beta chain was counted many times. As yet, its antigen is unknown. With V trimmed by 6 bases and J by 7 bases, 3 bases remained unmatched. This CDR3 spans 12 amino acids. Germline V lookup: CDR1 MNHNS, CDR2 SASEGT. This sample stems from a study of CD8+CD57+ T cells in acquired aplastic anemia. Study outcomes and limitations: Sharing between patients and controls was observed for roughly 29 CD8+ CDR3 sequences.

CDR3 and TCR beta VDJ profiling relied on genomic DNA as the template. A single record per CDR3 protein comes from TCRdb applying MiXCR to the reads. The sample records 150,000 to 200,000 distinct CDR3 sequences, around half being singletons. The sequenced patients had an expansion of CD8+CD57+ cells seen by flow cytometry. The TCR sequence derives from a human donor with aplastic anemia. The chain combines TRBV6-1 with TRBJ2-7; 10 bases map to TRBD1. Sequenced input: sorted CD4+, CD8+, or CD8+CD57+ T cells (not recorded which) from PBMCs. CDR3 sequence reads: CASRGQGREQYF. CDR3 DNA sequence: TGTGCCAGCAGGGGACAGGGGCGAGAGCAGTACTTC.